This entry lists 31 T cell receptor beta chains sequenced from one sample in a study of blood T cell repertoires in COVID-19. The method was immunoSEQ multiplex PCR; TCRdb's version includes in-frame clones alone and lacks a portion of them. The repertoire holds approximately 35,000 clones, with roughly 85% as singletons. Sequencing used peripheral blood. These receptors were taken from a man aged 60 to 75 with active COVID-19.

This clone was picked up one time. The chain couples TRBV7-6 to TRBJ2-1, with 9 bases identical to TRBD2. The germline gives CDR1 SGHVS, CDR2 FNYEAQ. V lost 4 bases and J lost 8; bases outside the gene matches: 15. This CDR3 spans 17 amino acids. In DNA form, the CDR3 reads TGTGCCAGCAGCTCCGCCCACCCTAGCGGGGTTGCCCATGAGCAGTTCTTC. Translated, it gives CASSSAHPSGVAHEQFF.

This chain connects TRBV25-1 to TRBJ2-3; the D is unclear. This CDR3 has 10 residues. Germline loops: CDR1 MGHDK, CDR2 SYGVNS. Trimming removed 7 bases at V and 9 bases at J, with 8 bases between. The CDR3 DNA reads TGTGCCAGCAATGACCTCACGCAGTATTTT. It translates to CASNDLTQYF.

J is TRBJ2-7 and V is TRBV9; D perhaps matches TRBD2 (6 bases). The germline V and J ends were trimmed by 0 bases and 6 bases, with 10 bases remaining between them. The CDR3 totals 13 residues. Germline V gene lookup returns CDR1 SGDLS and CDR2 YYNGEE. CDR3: CASSVGDLSEQYF. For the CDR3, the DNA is TGTGCCAGCAGCGTAGGGGACTTATCCGAGCAGTACTTC.

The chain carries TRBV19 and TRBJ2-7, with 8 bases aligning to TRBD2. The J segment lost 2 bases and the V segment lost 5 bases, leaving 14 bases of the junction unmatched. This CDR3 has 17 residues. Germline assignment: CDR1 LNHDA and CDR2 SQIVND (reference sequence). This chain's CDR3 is CASSSGLALGHTYEQYF. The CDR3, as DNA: TGTGCCAGTAGTTCAGGACTAGCTCTCGGCCACACCTACGAGCAGTACTTC.

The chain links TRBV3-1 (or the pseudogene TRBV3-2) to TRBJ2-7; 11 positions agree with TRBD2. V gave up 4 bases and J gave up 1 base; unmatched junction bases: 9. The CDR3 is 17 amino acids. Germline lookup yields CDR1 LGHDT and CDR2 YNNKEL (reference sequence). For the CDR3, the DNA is TGTGCCAGCAGCCTCTCCTTAGCGGGAGGGATGTCCTACGAGCAGTACTTC. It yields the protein CASSLSLAGGMSYEQYF.

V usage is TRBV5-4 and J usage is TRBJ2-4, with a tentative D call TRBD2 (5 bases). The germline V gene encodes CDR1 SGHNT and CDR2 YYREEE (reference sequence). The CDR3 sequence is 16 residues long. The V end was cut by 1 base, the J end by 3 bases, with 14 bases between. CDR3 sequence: CASSLTRGLGKNIQYF. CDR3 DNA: TGTGCCAGCAGCTTGACCCGGGGTCTAGGCAAAAACATTCAGTACTTC.

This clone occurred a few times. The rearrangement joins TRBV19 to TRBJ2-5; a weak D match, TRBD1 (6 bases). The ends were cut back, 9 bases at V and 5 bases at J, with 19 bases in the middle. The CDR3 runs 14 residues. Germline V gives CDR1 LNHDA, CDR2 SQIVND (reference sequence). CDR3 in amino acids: CASKGDRLSETQYF. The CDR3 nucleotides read TGTGCCAGCAAGGGAGACAGGTTGAGTGAGACCCAGTACTTC.

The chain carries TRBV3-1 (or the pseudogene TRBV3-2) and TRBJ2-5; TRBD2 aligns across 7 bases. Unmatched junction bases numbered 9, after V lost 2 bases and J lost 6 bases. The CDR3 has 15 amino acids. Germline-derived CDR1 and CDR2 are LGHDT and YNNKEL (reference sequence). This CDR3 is CASSQLREIMKTQYF. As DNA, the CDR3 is TGTGCCAGCAGCCAATTGCGGGAGATTATGAAGACCCAGTACTTC.

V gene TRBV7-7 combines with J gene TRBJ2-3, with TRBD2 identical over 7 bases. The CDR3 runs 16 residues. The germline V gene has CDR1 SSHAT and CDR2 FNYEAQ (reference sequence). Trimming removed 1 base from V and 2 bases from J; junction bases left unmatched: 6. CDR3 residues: CASSLGGSSITDTQYF. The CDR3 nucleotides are TGTGCCAGCAGCTTAGGCGGGAGCTCAATCACAGATACGCAGTATTTT.

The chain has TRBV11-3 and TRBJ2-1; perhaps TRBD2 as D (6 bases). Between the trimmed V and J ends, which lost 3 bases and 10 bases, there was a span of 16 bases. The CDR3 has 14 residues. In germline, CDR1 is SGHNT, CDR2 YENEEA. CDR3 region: CASSFGTLSGEQFF. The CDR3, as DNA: TGTGCCAGCAGCTTCGGGACTCTTTCAGGGGAGCAGTTCTTC.

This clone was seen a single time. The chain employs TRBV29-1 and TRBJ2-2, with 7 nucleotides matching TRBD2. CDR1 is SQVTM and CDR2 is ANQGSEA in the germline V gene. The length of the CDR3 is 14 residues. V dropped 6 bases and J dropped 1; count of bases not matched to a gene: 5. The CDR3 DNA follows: TGCAGCGTCCGGACTAGTCGGAACACCGGGGAGCTGTTTTTT. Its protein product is CSVRTSRNTGELFF.

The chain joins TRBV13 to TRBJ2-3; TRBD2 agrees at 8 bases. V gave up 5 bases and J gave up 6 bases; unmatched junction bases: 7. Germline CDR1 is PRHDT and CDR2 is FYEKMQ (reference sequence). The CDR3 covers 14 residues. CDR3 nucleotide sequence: TGTGCCAGCAGCATCACTAGCGGAGGGGATACGCAGTATTTT. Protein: CASSITSGGDTQYF. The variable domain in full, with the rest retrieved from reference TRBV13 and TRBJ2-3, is AAGVIQSPRHLIKEKRETATLKCYPIPRHDTVYWYQQGPGQDPQFLISFYEKMQSDKGSIPDRFSAQQFSDYHSELNMSSLELGDSALYFCASSITSGGDTQYFGPGTRLTVL.

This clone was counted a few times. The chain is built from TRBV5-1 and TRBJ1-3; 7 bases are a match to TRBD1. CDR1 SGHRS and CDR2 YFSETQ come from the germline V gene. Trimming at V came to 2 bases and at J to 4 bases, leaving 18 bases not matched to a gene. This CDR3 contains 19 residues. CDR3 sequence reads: CASSLKDRASSLGGNTIYF. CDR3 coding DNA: TGCGCCAGCAGCTTAAAAGACAGGGCCTCTTCTTTAGGAGGAAACACCATATATTTT.

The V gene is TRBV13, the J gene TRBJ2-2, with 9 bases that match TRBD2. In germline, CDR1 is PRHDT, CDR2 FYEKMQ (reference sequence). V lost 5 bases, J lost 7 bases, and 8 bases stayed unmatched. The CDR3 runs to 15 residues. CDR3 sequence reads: CASSPGGGGFGELFF. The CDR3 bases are TGTGCCAGCAGCCCCGGCGGGGGGGGATTCGGGGAGCTGTTTTTT.

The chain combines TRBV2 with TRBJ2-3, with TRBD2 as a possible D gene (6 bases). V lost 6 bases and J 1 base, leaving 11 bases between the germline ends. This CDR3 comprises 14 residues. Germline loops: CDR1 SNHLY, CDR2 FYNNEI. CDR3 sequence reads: CASRKGTRTDTQYF. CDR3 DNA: TGTGCCAGCAGGAAGGGGACTCGCACAGATACGCAGTATTTT.

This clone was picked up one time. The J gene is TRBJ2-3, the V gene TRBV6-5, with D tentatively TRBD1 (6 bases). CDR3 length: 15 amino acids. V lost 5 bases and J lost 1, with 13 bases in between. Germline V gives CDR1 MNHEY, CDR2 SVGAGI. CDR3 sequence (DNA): TGTGCCAGCAGTCCCGGGACAATGGGCACAGATACGCAGTATTTT. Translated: CASSPGTMGTDTQYF.

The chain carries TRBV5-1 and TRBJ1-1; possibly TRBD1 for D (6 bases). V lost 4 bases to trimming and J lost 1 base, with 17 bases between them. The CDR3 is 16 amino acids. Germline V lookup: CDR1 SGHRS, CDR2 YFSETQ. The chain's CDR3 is CASSASIGGANTEAFF. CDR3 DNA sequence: TGCGCCAGCAGCGCCTCCATCGGGGGGGCGAACACTGAAGCTTTCTTT.

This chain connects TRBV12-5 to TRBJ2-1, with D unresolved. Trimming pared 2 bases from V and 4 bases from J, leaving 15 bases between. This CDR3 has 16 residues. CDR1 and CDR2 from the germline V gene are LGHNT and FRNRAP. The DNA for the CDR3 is TGTGCTAGTGGTTTGACCAGAGAAAGCAGGTACAATGAGCAGTTCTTC. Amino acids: CASGLTRESRYNEQFF.

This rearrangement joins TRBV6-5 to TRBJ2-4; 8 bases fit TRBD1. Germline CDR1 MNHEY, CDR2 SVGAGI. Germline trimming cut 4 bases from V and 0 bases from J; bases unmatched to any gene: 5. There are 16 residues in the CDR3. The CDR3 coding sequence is TGTGCCAGCAGTTGGACAGGGTTTCTAGCCAAAAACATTCAGTACTTC. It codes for CASSWTGFLAKNIQYF.

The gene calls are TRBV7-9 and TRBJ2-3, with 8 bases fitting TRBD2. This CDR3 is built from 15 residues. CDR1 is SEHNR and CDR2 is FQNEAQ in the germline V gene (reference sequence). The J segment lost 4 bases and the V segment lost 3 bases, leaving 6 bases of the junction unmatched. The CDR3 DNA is TGTGCCAGCAGCTTGGGACTAGAAAGAGCAGATACGCAGTATTTT. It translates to CASSLGLERADTQYF.

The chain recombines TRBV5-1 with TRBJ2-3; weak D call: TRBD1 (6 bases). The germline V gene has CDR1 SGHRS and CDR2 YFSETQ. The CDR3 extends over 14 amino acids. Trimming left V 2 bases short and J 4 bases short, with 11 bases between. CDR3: CASSFDRTPDTQYF. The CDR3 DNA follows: TGCGCCAGCAGCTTCGACAGGACCCCAGATACGCAGTATTTT.

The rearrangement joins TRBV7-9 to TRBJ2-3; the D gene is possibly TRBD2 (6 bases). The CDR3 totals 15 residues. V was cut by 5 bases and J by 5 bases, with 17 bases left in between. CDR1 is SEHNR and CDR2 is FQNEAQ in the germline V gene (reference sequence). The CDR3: CASSPQGLRGDTQYF. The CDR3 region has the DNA TGTGCCAGCAGCCCCCAGGGACTTAGGGGAGATACGCAGTATTTT.

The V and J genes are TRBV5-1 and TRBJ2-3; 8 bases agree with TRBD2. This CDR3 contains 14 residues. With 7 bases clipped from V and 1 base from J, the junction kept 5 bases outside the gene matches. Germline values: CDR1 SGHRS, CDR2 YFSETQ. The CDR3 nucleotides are TGCGCCAGCTCCCGAGCGGGAGGCACAGATACGCAGTATTTT. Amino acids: CASSRAGGTDTQYF.

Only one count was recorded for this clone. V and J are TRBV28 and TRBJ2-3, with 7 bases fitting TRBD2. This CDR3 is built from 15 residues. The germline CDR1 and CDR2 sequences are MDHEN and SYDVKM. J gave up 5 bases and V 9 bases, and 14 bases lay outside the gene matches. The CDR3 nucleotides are TGTGCCAGTATGCGGGGCGGGAGTACAGTAGATACGCAGTATTTT. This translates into CASMRGGSTVDTQYF.

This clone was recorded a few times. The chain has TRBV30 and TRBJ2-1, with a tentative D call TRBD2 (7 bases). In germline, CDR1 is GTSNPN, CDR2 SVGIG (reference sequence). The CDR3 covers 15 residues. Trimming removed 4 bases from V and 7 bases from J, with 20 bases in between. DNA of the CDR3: TGTGCCTGGACCCTAGGAAGGGGAGGGGGGAATGAGCAGTTCTTC. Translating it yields CAWTLGRGGGNEQFF.

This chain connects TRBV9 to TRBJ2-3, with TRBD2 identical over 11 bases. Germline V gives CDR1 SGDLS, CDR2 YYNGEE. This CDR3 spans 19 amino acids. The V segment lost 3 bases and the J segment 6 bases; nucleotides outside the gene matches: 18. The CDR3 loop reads CASSAPSGTSGSRVDTQYF. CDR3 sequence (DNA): TGTGCCAGCAGCGCCCCTTCCGGGACTAGCGGAAGCCGGGTGGATACGCAGTATTTT.

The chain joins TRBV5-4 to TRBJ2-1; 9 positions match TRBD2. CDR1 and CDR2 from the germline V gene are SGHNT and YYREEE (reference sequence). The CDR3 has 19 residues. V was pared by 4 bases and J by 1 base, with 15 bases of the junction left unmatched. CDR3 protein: CASSPGQAGGPQSYNEQFF. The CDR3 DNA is TGTGCCAGCAGCCCGGGTCAAGCGGGAGGCCCCCAATCCTACAATGAGCAGTTCTTC.

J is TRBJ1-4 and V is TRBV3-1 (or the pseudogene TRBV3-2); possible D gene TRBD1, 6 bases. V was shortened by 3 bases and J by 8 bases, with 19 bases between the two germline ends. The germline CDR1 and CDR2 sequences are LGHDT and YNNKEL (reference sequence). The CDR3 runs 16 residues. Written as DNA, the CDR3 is TGTGCCAGCAGCCACAAGCGGACAGAGAAGAGGGAAAAACTGTTTTTT. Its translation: CASSHKRTEKREKLFF.

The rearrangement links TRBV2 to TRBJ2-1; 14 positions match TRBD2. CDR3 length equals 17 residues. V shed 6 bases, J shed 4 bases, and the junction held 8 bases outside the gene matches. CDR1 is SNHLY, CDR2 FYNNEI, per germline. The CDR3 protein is CASRRTSGRSLYNEQFF. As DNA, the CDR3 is TGTGCCAGCAGGAGGACTAGCGGGAGGTCGTTGTACAATGAGCAGTTCTTC. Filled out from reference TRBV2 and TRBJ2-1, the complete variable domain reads EPEVTQTPSHQVTQMGQEVILRCVPISNHLYFYWYRQILGQKVEFLVSFYNNEISEKSEIFDDQFSVERPDGSNFTLKIRSTKLEDSAMYFCASRRTSGRSLYNEQFFGPGTRLTVL.

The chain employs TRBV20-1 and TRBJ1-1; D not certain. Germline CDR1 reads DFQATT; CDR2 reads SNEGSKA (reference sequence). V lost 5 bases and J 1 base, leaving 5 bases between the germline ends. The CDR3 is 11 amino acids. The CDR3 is CSAPENTEAFF. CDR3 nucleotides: TGCAGTGCTCCAGAGAACACTGAAGCTTTCTTT.

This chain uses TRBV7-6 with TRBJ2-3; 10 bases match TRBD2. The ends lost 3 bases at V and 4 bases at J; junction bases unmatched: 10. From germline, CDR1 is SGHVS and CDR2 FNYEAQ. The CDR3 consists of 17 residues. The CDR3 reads CASSFVSASGSSDTQYF. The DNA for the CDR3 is TGTGCCAGCAGCTTTGTATCAGCTAGCGGGAGTTCAGATACGCAGTATTTT.